These 12 T cell receptor beta chains came from one sample sequenced in a study of cytomegalovirus exposure and HLA in healthy donors. Profiling relied on immunoSEQ multiplex PCR, and the TCRdb table lists in-frame clones only, not all of them. The sample carries some 140,000 clones, around 90% recorded once. Material: PBMCs. These receptors all stem from a woman aged 25 to 39 in good health and CMV-seropositive.

V and J are TRBV6-5 and TRBJ2-7; a possible D gene is TRBD2 (8 bases). This CDR3 comprises 14 residues. Germline CDR1 reads MNHEY; CDR2 reads SVGAGI. The germline V and J ends were trimmed by 4 bases and 3 bases, with 13 bases remaining between them. CDR3 nucleotide sequence: TGTGCCAGCAGTTTAGCGGGACAGATCTACGAGCAGTACTTC. Protein: CASSLAGQIYEQYF.

This clone showed up just a few times. The gene calls are TRBV15 and TRBJ2-5, with TRBD1 matching 8 bases. This CDR3 comprises 14 residues. CDR1 LNHNV and CDR2 YYDKDF come from the germline V gene (reference sequence). The V segment lost 3 bases and the J segment 0 bases; nucleotides outside the gene matches: 0. DNA of the CDR3: TGTGCCACCAGCAGGGGACAGGACCAAGAGACCCAGTACTTC. Its translation is CATSRGQDQETQYF. Filled out from reference TRBV15 and TRBJ2-5, the complete variable domain reads DAMVIQNPRYQVTQFGKPVTLSCSQTLNHNVMYWYQQKSSQAPKLLFHYYDKDFNNEADTPDNFQSRRPNTSFCFLDIRSPGLGDTAMYLCATSRGQDQETQYFGPGTRLLVL.

The V gene is TRBV19, the J gene TRBJ2-3, with 9 bases matching TRBD2. Trimming at V came to 5 bases and at J to 0 bases, leaving 6 bases not matched to a gene. The germline V gene has CDR1 LNHDA and CDR2 SQIVND (reference sequence). The CDR3 is 16 amino acids. The CDR3 nucleotides are TGTGCCAGTAGTGTTTTAGCGGGGGCTAGCACAGATACGCAGTATTTT. Its protein product is CASSVLAGASTDTQYF.

V and J are TRBV5-1 and TRBJ1-4; D unclear. The germline gives CDR1 SGHRS, CDR2 YFSETQ. The CDR3 sequence is 13 residues long. V lost 4 bases and J 6 bases, leaving 10 bases between the germline ends. The CDR3 region is CASSPTGDEKLFF. Written as DNA, the CDR3 is TGCGCCAGCAGCCCCACCGGGGATGAAAAACTGTTTTTT.

The CDR3 DNA reads as TGTGCCAGCAGTGAAAGGCCGACAGGCGAGGGTGAAGCTTTCTTT. This translates into CASSERPTGEGEAFF. The chain has TRBV6-1 and TRBJ1-1; possibly TRBD1 for D (6 bases). Trimming took off 2 bases at V and 7 bases at J, with 17 bases between the two ends. This CDR3 spans 15 amino acids. From germline, CDR1 is MNHNS and CDR2 SASEGT.

The chain links TRBV28 to TRBJ1-2; D is unclear. Trimming pared 5 bases from V and 6 bases from J, leaving 10 bases between. The germline CDR1 and CDR2 sequences are MDHEN and SYDVKM. This CDR3 is built from 12 residues. The CDR3, as DNA: TGTGCCAGCAGTAACCGGGTCCATGGCTACACCTTC. Its translation: CASSNRVHGYTF.

On this clone itself: A junction boundary mismatches the germline segment, possibly from a read error. The chain combines TRBV5-4 with TRBJ1-2; 7 bases are a match to TRBD1. There are 14 residues in the CDR3. Germline values: CDR1 SGHNT, CDR2 YYREEE (reference sequence). The CDR3 spells CASRTSGTDYGYTF. The CDR3 bases are TGTGCCAGCAGAACTTCCGGGACAGACTACGGCTACACCTTC.

The genes are TRBV7-2 and TRBJ1-1, with TRBD1 identical over 8 bases. Trimming took 3 bases from V and 10 from J; bases not matched to a gene: 7. The CDR3 length is 13 residues. The germline CDR1 and CDR2 sequences are SGHTA and FQGNSA. DNA for the CDR3: TGTGCCAGCAGCTTGGTCGGACAGGGATCAGCTTTCTTT. Translated, it gives CASSLVGQGSAFF.

The chain carries TRBV5-5 and TRBJ2-7; TRBD2 agrees at 10 bases. The CDR3 spans 15 residues. The germline V gene encodes CDR1 SGHKS and CDR2 YYEKEE (reference sequence). Germline trimming cut 4 bases from V and 2 bases from J; bases unmatched to any gene: 6. The CDR3 sequence is CASSASSGSAYEQYF. The CDR3, as DNA: TGTGCCAGCAGCGCCTCTAGCGGGAGTGCCTACGAGCAGTACTTC. Full variable domain (remainder filled in from reference TRBV5-5 and TRBJ2-7): DAGVTQSPTHLIKTRGQQVTLRCSPISGHKSVSWYQQVLGQGPQFIFQYYEKEERGRGNFPDRFSARQFPNYSSELNVNALLLGDSALYLCASSASSGSAYEQYFGPGTRLTVT.

The chain joins TRBV18 to TRBJ1-5; 9 bases align to TRBD1. Germline values: CDR1 KGHSH, CDR2 LQKENI. The V segment lost 6 bases and the J segment 7 bases; nucleotides outside the gene matches: 10. CDR3 length: 15 amino acids. The CDR3 region is CASSPGTGLVQPQHF. Here the CDR3 DNA reads TGTGCCAGCTCTCCCGGGACAGGGCTAGTCCAGCCCCAGCATTTT.

The chain carries TRBV6-5 and TRBJ1-6; no firm D call. Germline V gene lookup returns CDR1 MNHEY and CDR2 SVGAGI. This CDR3 comprises 14 residues. Trimming took off 5 bases at V and 7 bases at J, with 12 bases between the two ends. CDR3 in DNA: TGTGCCAGCAGTGCGGGCACCCCAAATTCACCCCTCCACTTT. This gives the protein CASSAGTPNSPLHF.

This sequence joins TRBV18 and TRBJ2-3, with D possibly TRBD2 on 6 matching bases. The germline V and J ends were trimmed by 8 bases and 0 bases, with 15 bases remaining between them. CDR3 length equals 15 residues. From germline, CDR1 is KGHSH and CDR2 LQKENI. CDR3 residues: CASRGEGQSTDTQYF. CDR3 DNA sequence: TGTGCCAGCCGCGGGGAAGGACAAAGCACAGATACGCAGTATTTT.